These 16 T cell receptor beta chains originate from one sample sequenced in a study of vaccination effects on CD4 cells after COVID-19. For these receptors, no antigen is known. The data were produced by immunoSEQ multiplex PCR, yet TCRdb's version contains in-frame clones alone and is incomplete. This sample has about 41,000 clones, with roughly 76% found just once. Ahead of sequencing, the ViraFEST assay grew antigen-specific CD4+ T cells using viral peptide pools. Having been cultured for less than 13 days, the cells underwent CD4+ T cell isolation. The study found no prior SARS-CoV-2 infection in the vaccine recipients, who tested negative for nucleocapsid antibodies. The starting material was CD4+ T cells from PBMCs cultured with HCoV-OC43 spike peptides, obtained before COVID-19 vaccination. The subset was: HCoV-OC43 spike overlapping peptide pool stimulation. These receptors originate from a human donor who received a COVID-19 vaccine.

The CDR3 region has the DNA TGTGCCAGCAGTGATCCGGGACGGGGTGAAGCTTTCTTT. It is translated as CASSDPGRGEAFF. The chain carries TRBV6-2 or TRBV6-3 and TRBJ1-1; maybe TRBD1 (5 bases). V was shortened by 5 bases and J by 7 bases, with 14 bases between the two germline ends. The germline V gene encodes CDR1 MNHEY and CDR2 SVGEGT. The CDR3 has 13 residues.

The CDR3 is CASSTRQGSYEQYF. In DNA form, the CDR3 reads TGCGCCAGCAGCACCAGACAGGGATCTTACGAGCAGTACTTC. The rearrangement joins TRBV5-1 to TRBJ2-7; 7 bases agree with TRBD1. The CDR3 consists of 14 residues. Germline CDR1 reads SGHRS; CDR2 reads YFSETQ. V trimming: 4 bases; J trimming: 4 bases; junction bases outside the gene matches: 8. The entire variable domain, with the rest obtained from reference TRBV5-1 and TRBJ2-7, is as follows: KAGVTQTPRYLIKTRGQQVTLSCSPISGHRSVSWYQQTPGQGLQFLFEYFSETQRNKGNFPGRFSGRQFSNSRSEMNVSTLELGDSALYLCASSTRQGSYEQYFGPGTRLTVT.

This chain uses TRBV7-2 with TRBJ2-5; D is ambiguous. Germline CDR1 is SGHTA and CDR2 is FQGNSA. The CDR3 is 14 amino acids. Trimming removed 4 bases at V and 7 bases at J, with 16 bases between. In DNA form, the CDR3 reads TGTGCCAGCAGCTCCCACACCCGTCAGAGGACCCAGTACTTC. This sequence encodes CASSSHTRQRTQYF.

The gene calls are TRBV5-6 and TRBJ1-3; TRBD1 is a possible D gene (5 bases). The V end lost 9 bases, the J end lost 6 bases, and 28 bases lay between the germline ends. Germline CDR1 and CDR2: SGHDT and YYEEEE. CDR3 length: 17 residues. Here the CDR3 reads CATDRPRTGGNENTIYF. CDR3 coding DNA: TGTGCCACCGATCGTCCACGAACGGGGGGGAATGAAAACACCATATATTTT.

The genes are TRBV7-8 and TRBJ2-7; weak D call: TRBD1 (5 bases). V was cut by 3 bases and J by 3 bases, with 6 bases left in between. The CDR3 covers 12 residues. Germline assignment: CDR1 SGHVS and CDR2 FQNEAQ. The DNA of the CDR3 is TGTGCCAGCAGCTTTACAGGCTACGAGCAGTACTTC. Protein product: CASSFTGYEQYF. Supplemented by reference TRBV7-8 and TRBJ2-7, the full variable domain reads GAGVSQSPRYKVAKRGQDVALRCDPISGHVSLFWYQQALGQGPEFLTYFQNEAQLDKSGLPSDRFFAERPEGSVSTLKIQRTQQEDSAVYLCASSFTGYEQYFGPGTRLTVT.

This clone was seen more than once but under ten times. The V and J genes are TRBV9 and TRBJ1-1, with D hard to call. Looked up from germline, CDR1 is SGDLS and CDR2 is YYNGEE. The CDR3 is made up of 13 amino acids. Trimming cost V 3 bases and J 0 bases, with 6 bases left between them. The CDR3 region has the DNA TGTGCCAGCAGCGCCATGCTGAACACTGAAGCTTTCTTT. Its translation is CASSAMLNTEAFF.

This chain uses TRBV6-5 with TRBJ1-1; 8 nucleotides agree with TRBD1. In germline, CDR1 is MNHEY, CDR2 SVGAGI. This CDR3 is built from 15 residues. V dropped 6 bases and J dropped 1; count of bases not matched to a gene: 7. The chain's CDR3 is CASSRGLLANTEAFF. The DNA of the CDR3 is TGTGCCAGCAGCAGGGGGCTTTTGGCGAACACTGAAGCTTTCTTT.

J is TRBJ2-2 and V is TRBV18; D is unclear. Trimming took off 6 bases at V and 7 bases at J, with 15 bases between the two ends. Germline CDR1 reads KGHSH; CDR2 reads LQKENI. The CDR3 runs 14 residues. In DNA, the CDR3 is TGTGCCAGCTCCCCGACCATTCTGGACGGGGAGCTGTTTTTT. Translated: CASSPTILDGELFF.

This clone has a handful of counts. V is TRBV6-1 and J is TRBJ1-6; D is ambiguous. This CDR3 has 12 amino acids. Looked up from germline, CDR1 is MNHNS and CDR2 is SASEGT. The germline V and J ends were trimmed by 3 bases and 6 bases, with 3 bases remaining between them. CDR3 in amino acids: CASSDSNSPLHF. In DNA form, the CDR3 reads TGTGCCAGCAGTGACAGTAATTCACCCCTCCACTTT.

The rearrangement joins TRBV12-5 to TRBJ1-1; D uncertain. Trimming removed 7 bases at V and 1 base at J, with 10 bases between. This CDR3 region has 13 residues. Germline V gene sequence: CDR1 LGHNT, CDR2 FRNRAP. The DNA for the CDR3 is TGTGCTAGTGCTTGGACGGGGAACACTGAAGCTTTCTTT. This translates into CASAWTGNTEAFF.

This chain connects TRBV30 to TRBJ1-2; D may be TRBD1 (5 bases). CDR1 is GTSNPN and CDR2 is SVGIG in the germline V gene (reference sequence). Trimming took off 0 bases at V and 2 bases at J, with 16 bases between the two ends. The CDR3 extends over 16 amino acids. CDR3 sequence (DNA): TGTGCCTGGAGTGTGTGGCAGTCGACAGCAAACTATGGCTACACCTTC. Its translation: CAWSVWQSTANYGYTF.

The rearrangement links TRBV4-1 to TRBJ1-2, with D unresolved. The CDR3 loop spans 12 amino acids. Germline lookup yields CDR1 MGHRA and CDR2 YSYEKL. Trimming took off 0 bases at V and 5 bases at J, with 4 bases between the two ends. CDR3 DNA: TGCGCCAGCAGCCAAGAGGGATATGGCTACACCTTC. Translating gives CASSQEGYGYTF.

This clone was counted a few times. The chain couples TRBV6-4 to TRBJ2-7, with 10 bases identical to TRBD1. Germline loops: CDR1 MRHNA, CDR2 SNTAGT. V lost 8 bases to trimming and J lost 1 base; unmatched junction nucleotides: 11. The CDR3 length is 16 residues. The CDR3: CASGTGARRLSYEQYF. The CDR3 DNA reads as TGTGCCAGCGGGACAGGGGCCCGCCGGTTGTCCTACGAGCAGTACTTC.

The rearrangement uses TRBV3-1 (or the pseudogene TRBV3-2) and TRBJ1-2; a possible D gene is TRBD1 (5 bases). The germline V and J ends were trimmed by 4 bases and 8 bases, with 17 bases remaining between them. This CDR3 has 14 amino acids. Looked up from germline, CDR1 is LGHDT and CDR2 is YNNKEL (reference sequence). CDR3 DNA sequence: TGTGCCAGCAGCCCCAAGCGGGTGGGGCGCGGCTACACCTTC. It yields the protein CASSPKRVGRGYTF.

The table lists this clone with a few counts. The chain links TRBV30 to TRBJ1-3; 10 positions agree with TRBD1. The CDR3 extends over 15 amino acids. V was clipped by 5 bases and J by 4 bases; unmatched bases: 8. Germline V gene lookup returns CDR1 GTSNPN and CDR2 SVGIG (reference sequence). DNA for the CDR3: TGTGCCTGGGCCCTGGGGACAGGGGCCGGAAACACCATATATTTT. Translated, it gives CAWALGTGAGNTIYF.

The chain joins TRBV9 to TRBJ1-2, with D possibly TRBD1 on 5 matching bases. This CDR3 spans 13 amino acids. V was cut by 3 bases and J by 5 bases, with 11 bases left in between. Germline V gene data show CDR1 as SGDLS and CDR2 as YYNGEE. The CDR3 region has the DNA TGTGCCAGCAGCGGACTAGACAGATATGGCTACACCTTC. Translating gives CASSGLDRYGYTF.